Listed below are T cell receptor beta chains from one sample, sequenced in a study of blood T cell repertoires in COVID-19. The data were produced by immunoSEQ multiplex PCR, yet TCRdb's version contains in-frame clones alone and is incomplete. The sample records roughly 140,000 clones, around 80% being singletons. The sequencing sample was made of peripheral blood. The receptors were sampled from a human donor in a cohort sampled during active COVID-19. CDR3s include the opening cysteine and the closing phenylalanine or tryptophan. A D gene is named only where the DNA matches it firmly. The size of a clone is reported for some rows only, either as once, few or many, or as a class for expanded clones.

v_call,clone_size,j_call,d_call,cdr3_nt,cdr3_aa
TRBV6-5,-,TRBJ1-4,-,TGTGCCAGCAGGGGGCTAAAGGAAAATGAAAAACTGTTTTTT,CASRGLKENEKLFF
TRBV7-2,-,TRBJ2-1,TRBD1,TGTGCCAGCAGCCAAACACAGGGGGCGATTTTATATGAGCAGTTCTTC,CASSQTQGAILYEQFF
TRBV12-3/TRBV12-4,-,TRBJ2-7,TRBD1,TGTGCCAGCAGTCGGACAGGGTTACTGTACTTC,CASSRTGLLYF
TRBV7-2,-,TRBJ1-2,-,TGTGCCAGCAGCACCCGGACAAATAATGGCTACACCTTC,CASSTRTNNGYTF
TRBV19,-,TRBJ2-1,TRBD1,TGTGCCAGTGGGTCGGGACAGGGGTTGAATGAGCAGTTCTTC,CASGSGQGLNEQFF
TRBV5-6,-,TRBJ2-2,-,TGTGCCAGCAGCCGACTCCAGGGAACCGGGGAGCTGTTTTTT,CASSRLQGTGELFF
TRBV7-3,-,TRBJ2-3,-,TGTGCCAGCAGCTCATCTCCTATGGGGAGAACGCAGTATTTT,CASSSSPMGRTQYF
TRBV4-3,-,TRBJ2-3,-,TGCGCCAGCAGCCAATCCGGGGTAGGCACAGATACGCAGTATTTT,CASSQSGVGTDTQYF
TRBV19,-,TRBJ1-1,-,TGTGCCAGTACGTGGGGGGGCTCTGACCTTGTCATGAACACTGAAGCTTTCTTT,CASTWGGSDLVMNTEAFF
TRBV12-5,-,TRBJ1-1,-,TGTGCTAGTGGTTTAGGAGTGAACACTGAAGCTTTCTTT,CASGLGVNTEAFF
TRBV15,-,TRBJ2-3,TRBD2,TGTGCCACCAGAACTAGCGGGAGCACAGATACGCAGTATTTT,CATRTSGSTDTQYF
TRBV5-1,-,TRBJ1-1,TRBD1,TGCGCCAGCAGCGACAACCTAGGGGGCCGGGATGAAGCTTTCTTT,CASSDNLGGRDEAFF
TRBV5-1,-,TRBJ1-2,TRBD1,TGCGCCAGCAGCTTGGCCCACTCAGGGGGTGATGGCTACACCTTC,CASSLAHSGGDGYTF
TRBV29-1,-,TRBJ2-7,TRBD1,TGCAGCGTTGAATGGGACAGGCCGACTTACGAGCAGTACTTC,CSVEWDRPTYEQYF
TRBV29-1,-,TRBJ2-1,TRBD2,TGCAGCGTTGAAGATCCATTGACTAGCGGGCACAATGAGCAGTTCTTC,CSVEDPLTSGHNEQFF
TRBV5-5,-,TRBJ2-7,-,TGTGCCAGCAGCCCACTCGCGCAGGGCAGCTCCTACGAGCAGTACTTC,CASSPLAQGSSYEQYF
TRBV19,-,TRBJ1-1,-,TGTGCCAGTAGAGGCCTGGGAGGTACTGAAGCTTTCTTT,CASRGLGGTEAFF
TRBV6-5,-,TRBJ1-1,TRBD1,TGTGCCAGCAGTTCACAGGGGGGGAACACTGAAGCTTTCTTT,CASSSQGGNTEAFF
TRBV2,-,TRBJ2-7,-,TGTGCCAGCAGTTCCTCTACCCAGGGGGGAAAAACCTACGAGCAGTACTTC,CASSSSTQGGKTYEQYF
TRBV5-1,-,TRBJ2-7,-,TGCGCCAGCAGCGTGGGACTCTTCCCTTCCGAGCAGTACTTC,CASSVGLFPSEQYF
TRBV13,-,TRBJ2-3,TRBD2,TGTGCCACCGGGGCAGCGGGGGCGGGAGATACGCAGTATTTT,CATGAAGAGDTQYF
TRBV6-5,-,TRBJ2-7,TRBD2,TGTGCCAGCAGTCGGGACTACCGCTCCTACGAGCAGTACTTC,CASSRDYRSYEQYF
TRBV7-3,few,TRBJ2-3,TRBD2,TGTGCCAGCAGCCCCGGGACTAGTGCTGATACGCAGTATTTT,CASSPGTSADTQYF
TRBV12-5,-,TRBJ1-6,-,TGTGCTAGTGGTTTGGTAAGACAGTTTAATTCACCCCTCCACTTT,CASGLVRQFNSPLHF
TRBV6-5,-,TRBJ2-5,TRBD2,TGTGCCAGCAGTTACTCGGCTAGCGGGGTGGGGACCCAGTACTTC,CASSYSASGVGTQYF
TRBV6-2/TRBV6-3,-,TRBJ1-1,-,TGTGCCAGCAGCGGGGGGTTGAGGGGCACTGAAGCTTTCTTT,CASSGGLRGTEAFF
TRBV6-1,-,TRBJ1-2,-,TGTGCCAGCAGTGAGGGCCGGAGGGTATATAGCTACACCTTC,CASSEGRRVYSYTF
TRBV6-5,few,TRBJ1-2,TRBD1,TGTGCCAGTCGACAGGGATCGTTTGGCTACACCTTC,CASRQGSFGYTF
TRBV6-5,-,TRBJ2-3,-,TGTGCCAGCAGTTACAGGGGGAGCGCAGATACGCAGTATTTT,CASSYRGSADTQYF
TRBV28,-,TRBJ1-3,-,TGTGCCAGCAGCCTTCCCCCCTCTGGAAACACCATATATTTT,CASSLPPSGNTIYF
TRBV28,-,TRBJ2-3,TRBD1,TGTGCCAGCAGGACCCGAGACAGGGGGAGACCGGGCGTCCATACGCAGTATTTT,CASRTRDRGRPGVHTQYF
TRBV19,-,TRBJ1-5,TRBD1,TGTGCCAGTAGTATCTCGGGACAGGGGGCCCGCCAGCCCCAGCATTTT,CASSISGQGARQPQHF
TRBV6-5,-,TRBJ2-7,TRBD1,TGTGCCAGCAGTCAAAACGGACAGGGTGTACACGAGCAGTACTTC,CASSQNGQGVHEQYF
TRBV6-1,-,TRBJ2-3,TRBD2,TGTGCCAGCAGTGAAGCAAGGGCTAGCGGGCAAAAGGGACGCTATTTT,CASSEARASGQKGRYF
TRBV4-1,-,TRBJ2-1,TRBD2,TGCGCCAGCAGCCGGCGCGGGGGGGACTCCTACAATGAGCAGTTCTTC,CASSRRGGDSYNEQFF
TRBV6-5,-,TRBJ2-2,-,TGTGCCAGCACCTACCCCATCACCGGGGAGCTGTTTTTT,CASTYPITGELFF
TRBV6-5,few,TRBJ1-1,-,TGTGCCAGCACCTCAGGACATGAAGCTTTCTTT,CASTSGHEAFF
TRBV19,-,TRBJ2-2,-,TGTGCCAGTACCCCCCCGGGGGGCTCAACCGGGGAGCTGTTTTTT,CASTPPGGSTGELFF
TRBV28,-,TRBJ2-1,TRBD2,TGTGCCAGCAGCCCCGGACTAGGTTACAATGAGCAGTTCTTC,CASSPGLGYNEQFF